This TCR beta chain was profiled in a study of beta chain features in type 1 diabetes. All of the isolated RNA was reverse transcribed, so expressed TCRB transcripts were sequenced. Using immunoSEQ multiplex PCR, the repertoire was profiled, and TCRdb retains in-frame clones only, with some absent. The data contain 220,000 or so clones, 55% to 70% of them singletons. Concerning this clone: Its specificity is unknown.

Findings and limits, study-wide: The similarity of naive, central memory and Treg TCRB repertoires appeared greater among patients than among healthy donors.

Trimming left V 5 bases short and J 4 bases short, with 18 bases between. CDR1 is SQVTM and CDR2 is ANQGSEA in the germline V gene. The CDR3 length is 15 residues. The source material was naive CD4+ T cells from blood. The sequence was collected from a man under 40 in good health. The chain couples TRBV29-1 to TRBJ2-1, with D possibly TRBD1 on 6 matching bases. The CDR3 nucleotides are TGCAGCGTTTTAGAGGGGACACGTTATTACAATGAGCAGTTCTTC. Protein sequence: CSVLEGTRYYNEQFF.